These T cell receptor beta chains were read from a single sample in a study of molecular identifiers for immune sequencing clone quantification. MiXCR was run by TCRdb on the PCR reads, yielding one entry per CDR3 protein. The sample contains a few hundred thousand distinct CDR3 sequences, 25% of which appear only once. The sample comprised naive CD8+ T cells from blood, with Jurkat cell RNA spiked in. Receptors were obtained from a human donor in good health. Some libraries in this study had Jurkat cell RNA spiked in. The CDR3 runs from the conserved cysteine through the conserved F or W. D genes are given only for firm matches.

d_call	v_call	cdr3_length	cdr3_aa
NA	TRBV6-1	17	CASSTGTTRYYNSPLHF
TRBD1	TRBV4-3	14	CASSQASTGVEAFF
NA	TRBV7-2	12	CASSFGGPERYF
NA	TRBV19	12	CASSIIGTGYTF
TRBD1	TRBV4-3	16	CASSQDAGQSGYGYTF
TRBD2	TRBV7-9	14	CASNLETSPDTQYF
NA	TRBV28	15	CASTVGSGIQETQYF
NA	TRBV12-3/TRBV12-4	14	CASSRQVLDSPLHF
NA	TRBV6-1	15	CASSEWGYSNQPQHF
NA	TRBV6-6	9	CASSQEAFF
TRBD2	TRBV20-1	15	CSAHNWASGNGEQYF
TRBD2	TRBV6-1	12	CATGLADYEQYF
NA	TRBV29-1	13	CSVREQYNYSYTF
TRBD2	TRBV30	16	CAWSVMSSGSQDTQYF
NA	TRBV9	14	CASSVVGGSETQYF
TRBD1	TRBV10-3	21	CAISESEGDRTKYFSNYGYTF
TRBD2	TRBV29-1	15	CSVDRGLADTDTQYF
TRBD1	TRBV29-1	14	CSVGLRTGTYEQYF
NA	TRBV10-3	15	CAISESASYQEAQYF
NA	TRBV7-6	14	CASSLEASSEEQFF
TRBD1	TRBV28	14	CAGSTSWTGVEAFF
NA	TRBV28	14	CASSLRLGSDTQYF
NA	TRBV18	13	CASSLDSQNIQYF
NA	TRBV27	18	CASSLYRARQSGANVLTF
NA	TRBV6-2/TRBV6-3	13	CASSYGGYNAQFF
TRBD2	TRBV2	17	CATDSPSGGGSYNEQFF
NA	TRBV7-9	16	CASSLAPNLNNSPLHF
NA	TRBV20-1	15	CSARDRDDQVFEQYF
TRBD1	TRBV4-1	15	CASSHANRGGTEAFF
NA	TRBV6-1	15	CASSEGPGLTYEQYF
NA	TRBV6-2/TRBV6-3	15	CASSYSLLPPYEQYF
NA	TRBV18	14	CASSPLDGNTEAFF
NA	TRBV27	14	CAGSLDSALYEQYF
NA	TRBV5-3	15	CASSIVGGGYNEQFF
TRBD1	TRBV28	15	CASRLGGQGSYEQYF
NA	TRBV7-9	13	CASSLGMTYEQYF
NA	TRBV6-5	13	CASSYGRDYEQYF
NA	TRBV11-2	15	CTSSEDGRMNTEAFF
NA	TRBV29-1	13	CSIRRGSTYEQYF
NA	TRBV5-3	15	CASSLAGASGDMQYF
TRBD1	TRBV29-1	12	CSVGQGENEQYF
NA	TRBV7-7	14	CASSLTTGSETQYF
TRBD2	TRBV7-9	18	CASSLSGLSGRATDTQYF
NA	TRBV27	13	CASSSMGDQPQHF
NA	TRBV6-2/TRBV6-3	11	CASSPGETRYF
NA	TRBV12-3/TRBV12-4	16	CASSLRSPQGVYEQYF
NA	TRBV19	13	CASSITSGGEQFF
TRBD2	TRBV13	14	CASSSMGLAFEQYF